Below, one T cell receptor (beta chain) is given with its context. These data come from a study of blood T cell repertoires in COVID-19. Study-wide background: Collection of acute and convalescent COVID-19 samples took place in the United States, Italy and Spain.

Original analysis: Scientists estimated how many nucleated cells there were by amplifying reference gene primers. Clones were read by immunoSEQ multiplex PCR, and TCRdb kept only the in-frame ones, dropping some. The V and J calls and clone size are taken from that table; D and trimming were inferred from the DNA. The sample lists just under 250,000 clones; about 89% were seen once. Germline loops: CDR1 LNHDA, CDR2 SQIVND (reference sequence). The CDR3 runs to 15 residues. Trimming cost V 7 bases and J 4 bases; bases outside gene matches: 10. The sample comprised PBMCs or T cells enriched from blood (not recorded which). The V gene is TRBV19, the J gene TRBJ1-5, with TRBD1 matching 7 bases. This TCR derives from a woman aged 30 to 39 who had recovered from COVID-19. The CDR3 loop is CASTKEGQPNQPQHF. CDR3 DNA sequence: TGTGCCAGTACCAAGGAGGGACAGCCGAATCAGCCCCAGCATTTT.